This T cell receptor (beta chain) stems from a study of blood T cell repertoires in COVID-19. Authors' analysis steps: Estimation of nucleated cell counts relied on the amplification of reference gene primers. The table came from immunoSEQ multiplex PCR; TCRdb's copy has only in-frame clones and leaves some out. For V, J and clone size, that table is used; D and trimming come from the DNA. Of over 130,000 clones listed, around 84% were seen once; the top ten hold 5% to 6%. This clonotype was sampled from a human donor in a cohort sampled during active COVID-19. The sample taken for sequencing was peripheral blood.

CDR3 sequence reads: CASSQDRGEKLFF. For the CDR3, the DNA is TGTGCCAGCAGCCAAGATAGGGGTGAAAAACTGTTTTTT. The chain carries TRBV4-2 and TRBJ1-4; D possibly corresponds to TRBD1 (5 bases). CDR1 is LGHNA, CDR2 YNFKEQ, per germline. There are 13 residues in the CDR3. Trimming shortened V by 0 bases and J by 7 bases, and 6 bases separated the two germline ends.